This entry lists 4 T cell receptor beta chains sequenced from one sample in a study of blood T cell repertoires in COVID-19. Clones were read by immunoSEQ multiplex PCR, and TCRdb kept only the in-frame ones, dropping some. Among 160,000 or so clones listed, roughly 93% were seen once. The sample taken for sequencing was peripheral blood. These receptors were taken from a man younger than 35 with acute or convalescent COVID-19.

CDR3 in amino acids: CASTPHTEAFF. As DNA, the CDR3 is TGCGCCAGCACCCCTCACACTGAAGCTTTCTTT. This sequence joins TRBV23-1 and TRBJ1-1; D is unclear. TRBV23-1 is filed as an ORF, its function uncertain. Between the trimmed V and J ends, which lost 7 bases and 3 bases, there was a span of 6 bases. CDR3 size: 11 residues.

This sequence joins TRBV9 and TRBJ1-5; no clear D gene. Per the germline V gene, CDR1 is SGDLS and CDR2 is YYNGEE. Trimming took 3 bases from V and 9 from J, leaving 19 bases between them. This CDR3 spans 15 amino acids. The CDR3 DNA sequence: TGTGCCAGCAGCGCGGAAGGAGCTACCCGGGGGCCCCAGCATTTT. Protein: CASSAEGATRGPQHF.

The chain links TRBV10-3 to TRBJ2-5; TRBD2 agrees at 14 bases. Germline assignment: CDR1 ENHRY and CDR2 SYGVKD. The CDR3 length is 14 residues. Trimming took 7 bases from V and 5 from J; bases not matched to a gene: 3. The CDR3 sequence is CAIKGLAGAETQYF. The CDR3 DNA follows: TGTGCCATCAAGGGACTAGCGGGGGCCGAGACCCAGTACTTC.

This sequence joins TRBV27 and TRBJ1-1; tentatively, D is TRBD1 (5 bases). The ends were cut back, 10 bases at V and 8 bases at J, with 23 bases in the middle. The CDR3 has 14 amino acids. The germline V gene encodes CDR1 MNHEY and CDR2 SMNVEV (reference sequence). CDR3 sequence reads: CATTRGGPEKEAFF. CDR3 nucleotides: TGTGCCACCACACGGGGGGGTCCAGAGAAGGAAGCTTTCTTT.